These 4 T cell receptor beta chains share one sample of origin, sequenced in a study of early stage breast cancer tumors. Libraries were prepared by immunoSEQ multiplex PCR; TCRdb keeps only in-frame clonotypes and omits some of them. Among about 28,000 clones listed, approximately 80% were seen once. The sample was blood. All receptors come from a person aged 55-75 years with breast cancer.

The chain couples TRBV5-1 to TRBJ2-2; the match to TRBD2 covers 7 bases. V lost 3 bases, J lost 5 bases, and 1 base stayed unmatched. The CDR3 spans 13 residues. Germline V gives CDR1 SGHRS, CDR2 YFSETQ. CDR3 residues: CASSSGGTGELFF. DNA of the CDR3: TGCGCCAGCAGCTCGGGAGGAACCGGGGAGCTGTTTTTT.

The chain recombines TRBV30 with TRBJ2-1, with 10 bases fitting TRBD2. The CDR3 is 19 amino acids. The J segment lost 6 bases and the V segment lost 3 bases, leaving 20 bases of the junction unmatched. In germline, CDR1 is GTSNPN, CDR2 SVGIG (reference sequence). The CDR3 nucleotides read TGTGCCTGGAGCTTGAGAAGGGGACTAGCGAGACTCCAAGGCAATGAGCAGTTCTTC. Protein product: CAWSLRRGLARLQGNEQFF. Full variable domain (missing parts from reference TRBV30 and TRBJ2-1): SQTIHQWPATLVQPVGSPLSLECTVEGTSNPNLYWYRQAAGRGLQLLFYSVGIGQISSEVPQNLSASRPQDRQFILSSKKLLLSDSGFYLCAWSLRRGLARLQGNEQFFGPGTRLTVL.

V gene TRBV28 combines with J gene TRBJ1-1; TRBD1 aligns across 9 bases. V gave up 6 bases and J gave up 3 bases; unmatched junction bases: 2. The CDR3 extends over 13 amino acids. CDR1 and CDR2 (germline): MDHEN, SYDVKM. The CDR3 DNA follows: TGTGCCAGCAGCTGGGACAGGGACACTGAAGCTTTCTTT. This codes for CASSWDRDTEAFF. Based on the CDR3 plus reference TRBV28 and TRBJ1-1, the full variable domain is DVKVTQSSRYLVKRTGEKVFLECVQDMDHENMFWYRQDPGLGLRLIYFSYDVKMKEKGDIPEGYSVSREKKERFSLILESASTNQTSMYLCASSWDRDTEAFFGQGTRLTVV.

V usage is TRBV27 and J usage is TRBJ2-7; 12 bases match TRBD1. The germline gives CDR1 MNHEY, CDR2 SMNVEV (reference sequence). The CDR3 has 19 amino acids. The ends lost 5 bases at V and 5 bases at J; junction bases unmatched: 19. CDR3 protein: CASSLRKLPGQGALDEQYF. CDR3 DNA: TGTGCCAGCAGTCTCCGCAAGTTACCGGGACAGGGGGCGTTAGACGAGCAGTACTTC.